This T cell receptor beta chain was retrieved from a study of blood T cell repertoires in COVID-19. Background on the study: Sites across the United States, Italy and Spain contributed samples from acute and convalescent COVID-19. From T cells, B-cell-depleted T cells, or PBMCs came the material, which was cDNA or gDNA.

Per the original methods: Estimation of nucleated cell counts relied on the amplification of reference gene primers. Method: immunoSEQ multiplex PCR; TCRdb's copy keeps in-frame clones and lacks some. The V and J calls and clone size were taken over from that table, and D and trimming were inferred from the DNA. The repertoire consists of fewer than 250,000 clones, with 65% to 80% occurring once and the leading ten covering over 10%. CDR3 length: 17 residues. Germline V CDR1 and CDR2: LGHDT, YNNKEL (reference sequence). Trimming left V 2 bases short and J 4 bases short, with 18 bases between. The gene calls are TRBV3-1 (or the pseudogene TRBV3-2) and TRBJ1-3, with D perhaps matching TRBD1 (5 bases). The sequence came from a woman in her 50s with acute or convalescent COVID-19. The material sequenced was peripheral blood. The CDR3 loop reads CASSQSDRGFSGNTIYF. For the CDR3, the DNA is TGTGCCAGCAGCCAATCGGATCGGGGGTTTTCCGGAAACACCATATATTTT.